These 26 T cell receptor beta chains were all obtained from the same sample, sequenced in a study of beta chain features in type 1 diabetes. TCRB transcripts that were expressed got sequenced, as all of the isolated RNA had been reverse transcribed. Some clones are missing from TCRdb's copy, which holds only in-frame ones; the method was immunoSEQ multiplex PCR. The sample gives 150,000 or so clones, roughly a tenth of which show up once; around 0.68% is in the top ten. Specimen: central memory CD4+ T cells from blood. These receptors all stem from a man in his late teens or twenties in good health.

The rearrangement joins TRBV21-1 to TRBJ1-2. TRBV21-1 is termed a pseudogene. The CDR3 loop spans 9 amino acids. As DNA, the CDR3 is TGTGCCAGCCTCTATGGCTACACCTTC. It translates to CASLYGYTF.

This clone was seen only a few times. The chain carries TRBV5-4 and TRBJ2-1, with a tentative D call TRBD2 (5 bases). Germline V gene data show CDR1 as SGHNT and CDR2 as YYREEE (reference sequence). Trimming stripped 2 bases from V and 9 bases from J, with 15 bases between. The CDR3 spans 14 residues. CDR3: CASSFPAGRGEQFF. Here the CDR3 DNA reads TGTGCCAGCAGCTTCCCGGCAGGACGGGGTGAGCAGTTCTTC.

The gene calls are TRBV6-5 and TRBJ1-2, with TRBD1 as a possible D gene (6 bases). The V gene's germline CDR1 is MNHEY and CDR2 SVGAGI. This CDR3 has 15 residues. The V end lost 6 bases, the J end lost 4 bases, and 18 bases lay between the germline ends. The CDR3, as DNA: TGTGCCAGCAGACCCACAGGACAGTTGAGCTATGGCTACACCTTC. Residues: CASRPTGQLSYGYTF.

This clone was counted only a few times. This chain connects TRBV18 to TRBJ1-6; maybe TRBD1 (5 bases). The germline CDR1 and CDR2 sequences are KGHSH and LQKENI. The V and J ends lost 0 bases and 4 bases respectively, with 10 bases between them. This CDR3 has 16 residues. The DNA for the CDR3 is TGTGCCAGCTCACCACCCTCGGGGGAATATAATTCACCCCTCCACTTT. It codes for CASSPPSGEYNSPLHF. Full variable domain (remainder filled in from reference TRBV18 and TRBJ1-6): NAGVMQNPRHLVRRRGQEARLRCSPMKGHSHVYWYRQLPEEGLKFMVYLQKENIIDESGMPKERFSAEFPKEGPSILRIQQVVRGDSAAYFCASSPPSGEYNSPLHFGNGTRLTVT.

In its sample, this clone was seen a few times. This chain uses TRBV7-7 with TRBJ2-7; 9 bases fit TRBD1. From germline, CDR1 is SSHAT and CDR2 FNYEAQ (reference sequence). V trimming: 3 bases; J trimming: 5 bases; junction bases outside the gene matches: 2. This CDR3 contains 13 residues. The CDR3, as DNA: TGTGCCAGCAGCTTTAGGACAGGGGACGAGCAGTACTTC. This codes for CASSFRTGDEQYF.

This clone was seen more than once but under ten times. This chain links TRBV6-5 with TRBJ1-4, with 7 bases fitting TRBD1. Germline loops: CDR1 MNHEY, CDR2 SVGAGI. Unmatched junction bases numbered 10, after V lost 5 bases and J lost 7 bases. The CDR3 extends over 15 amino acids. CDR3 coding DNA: TGTGCCAGCAGTACTACAGGGGCAGGAGGTGAAAAACTGTTTTTT. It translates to CASSTTGAGGEKLFF.

CDR3 protein: CASSLLRTYNEQFF. CDR3 nucleotides: TGTGCCAGCAGCTTGCTCAGGACCTACAATGAGCAGTTCTTC. J is TRBJ2-1 and V is TRBV7-2; D is unresolved. This CDR3 comprises 14 residues. The germline gives CDR1 SGHTA, CDR2 FQGNSA. With 3 bases removed from V and 2 bases from J, the gap between germline ends came to 8 bases.

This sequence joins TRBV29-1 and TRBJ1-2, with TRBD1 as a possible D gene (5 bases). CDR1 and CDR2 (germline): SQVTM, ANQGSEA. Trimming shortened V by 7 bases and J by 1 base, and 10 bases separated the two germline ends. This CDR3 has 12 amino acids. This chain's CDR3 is CSATALNYGYTF. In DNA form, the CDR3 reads TGCAGCGCGACAGCTCTTAACTATGGCTACACCTTC.

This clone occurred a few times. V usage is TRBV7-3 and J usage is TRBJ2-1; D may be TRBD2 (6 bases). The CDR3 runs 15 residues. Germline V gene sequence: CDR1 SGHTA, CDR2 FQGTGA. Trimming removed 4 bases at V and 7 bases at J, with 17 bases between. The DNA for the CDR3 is TGTGCCAGCAGCTCCATCCGAGGGGACTTGAATGAGCAGTTCTTC. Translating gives CASSSIRGDLNEQFF.

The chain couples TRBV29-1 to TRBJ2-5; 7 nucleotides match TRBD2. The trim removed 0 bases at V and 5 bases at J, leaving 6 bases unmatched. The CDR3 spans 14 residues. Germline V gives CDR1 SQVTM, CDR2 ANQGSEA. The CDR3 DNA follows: TGCAGCGTTGAAGAGGGCATGGGGGGGGAGACCCAGTACTTC. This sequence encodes CSVEEGMGGETQYF.

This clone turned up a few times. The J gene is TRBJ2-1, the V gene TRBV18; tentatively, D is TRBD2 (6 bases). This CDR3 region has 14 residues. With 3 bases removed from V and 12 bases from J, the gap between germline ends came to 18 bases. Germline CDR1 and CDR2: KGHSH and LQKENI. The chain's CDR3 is CASSPGGAVEVQFF. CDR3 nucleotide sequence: TGTGCCAGCTCACCTGGCGGGGCGGTAGAGGTGCAGTTCTTC.

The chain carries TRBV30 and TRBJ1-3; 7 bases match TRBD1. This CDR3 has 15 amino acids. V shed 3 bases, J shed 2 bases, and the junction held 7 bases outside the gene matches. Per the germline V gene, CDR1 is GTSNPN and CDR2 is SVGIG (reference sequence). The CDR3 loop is CAWSTTGAPGNTIYF. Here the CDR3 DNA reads TGTGCCTGGAGCACAACAGGGGCCCCTGGAAACACCATATATTTT. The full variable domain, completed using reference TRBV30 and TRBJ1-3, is SQTIHQWPATLVQPVGSPLSLECTVEGTSNPNLYWYRQAAGRGLQLLFYSVGIGQISSEVPQNLSASRPQDRQFILSSKKLLLSDSGFYLCAWSTTGAPGNTIYFGEGSWLTVV.

CDR3 DNA: TGTGCCAGCAGCCGGGACATGAGCTCCTACAATGAGCAGTTCTTC. Protein sequence: CASSRDMSSYNEQFF. The V and J genes are TRBV7-6 and TRBJ2-1; the D gene is possibly TRBD1 (6 bases). From germline, CDR1 is SGHVS and CDR2 FNYEAQ. V was shortened by 5 bases and J by 0 bases, with 11 bases between the two germline ends. The CDR3 sequence is 15 residues long.

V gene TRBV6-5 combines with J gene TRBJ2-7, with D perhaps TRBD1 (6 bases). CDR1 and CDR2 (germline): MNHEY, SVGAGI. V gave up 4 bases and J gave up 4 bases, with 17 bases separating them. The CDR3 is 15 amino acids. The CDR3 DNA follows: TGTGCCAGCAGTTCCCCCCGGCAGGGGTGGTACGAGCAGTACTTC. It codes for CASSSPRQGWYEQYF.

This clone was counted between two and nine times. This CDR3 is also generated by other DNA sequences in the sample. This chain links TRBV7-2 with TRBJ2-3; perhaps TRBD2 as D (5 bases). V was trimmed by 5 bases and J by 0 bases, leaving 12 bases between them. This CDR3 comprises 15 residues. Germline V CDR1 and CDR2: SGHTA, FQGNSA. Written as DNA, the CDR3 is TGTGCCAGCAGCCTTGACTACCTTAGCACAGATACGCAGTATTTT. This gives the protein CASSLDYLSTDTQYF.

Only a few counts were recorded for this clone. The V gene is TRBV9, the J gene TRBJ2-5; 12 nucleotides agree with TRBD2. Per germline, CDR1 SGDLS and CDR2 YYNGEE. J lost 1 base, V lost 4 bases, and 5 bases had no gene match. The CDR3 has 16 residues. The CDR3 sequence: CASSSRTSGVQETQYF. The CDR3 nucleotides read TGTGCCAGCAGCTCCCGGACTAGCGGGGTCCAAGAGACCCAGTACTTC.

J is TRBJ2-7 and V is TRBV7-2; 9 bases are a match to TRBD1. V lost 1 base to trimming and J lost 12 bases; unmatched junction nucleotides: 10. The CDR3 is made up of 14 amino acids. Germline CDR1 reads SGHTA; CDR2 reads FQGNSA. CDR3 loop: CASSLGADRGVPYF. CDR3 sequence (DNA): TGTGCCAGCAGCTTAGGGGCCGACAGGGGGGTTCCGTACTTC.

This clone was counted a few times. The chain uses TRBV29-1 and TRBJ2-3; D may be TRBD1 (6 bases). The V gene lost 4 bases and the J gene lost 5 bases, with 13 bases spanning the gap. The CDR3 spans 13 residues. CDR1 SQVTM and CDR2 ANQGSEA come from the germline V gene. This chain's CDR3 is CSVAGDGQDTQYF. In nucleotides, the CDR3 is TGCAGCGTTGCAGGGGATGGTCAAGATACGCAGTATTTT.

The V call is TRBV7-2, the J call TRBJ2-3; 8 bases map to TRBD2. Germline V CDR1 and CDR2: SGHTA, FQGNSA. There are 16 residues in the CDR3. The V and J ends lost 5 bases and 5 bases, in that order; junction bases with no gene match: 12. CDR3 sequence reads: CASSLQGAGAGDTQYF. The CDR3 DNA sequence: TGTGCCAGCAGCCTCCAAGGAGCGGGGGCGGGAGATACGCAGTATTTT.

CDR3 region: CASSSDSPVGAFF. CDR3 DNA: TGTGCCAGCAGCTCGGACAGTCCCGTGGGGGCTTTCTTT. The gene calls are TRBV7-2 and TRBJ1-1; D perhaps matches TRBD1 (6 bases). CDR1 and CDR2 (germline): SGHTA, FQGNSA. The CDR3 totals 13 residues. With 4 bases removed from V and 11 bases from J, the gap between germline ends came to 17 bases.

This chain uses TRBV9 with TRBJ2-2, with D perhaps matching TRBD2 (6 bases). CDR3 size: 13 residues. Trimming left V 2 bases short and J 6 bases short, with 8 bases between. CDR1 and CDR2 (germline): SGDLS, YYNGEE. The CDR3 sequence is CASSVEGAGELFF. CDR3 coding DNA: TGTGCCAGCAGCGTGGAGGGCGCCGGGGAGCTGTTTTTT.

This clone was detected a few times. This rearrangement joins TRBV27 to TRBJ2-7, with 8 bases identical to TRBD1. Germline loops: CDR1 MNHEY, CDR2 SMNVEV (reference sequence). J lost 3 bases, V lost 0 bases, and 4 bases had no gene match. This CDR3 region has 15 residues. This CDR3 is CASSLSGQDFYEQYF. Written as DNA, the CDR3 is TGTGCCAGCAGTTTATCGGGACAGGACTTCTACGAGCAGTACTTC.

The CDR3 coding sequence is TGTGCCAGCAGCGTAGGGGGAGAGACTAATTCACCCCTCCACTTT. Its protein is CASSVGGETNSPLHF. V usage is TRBV9 and J usage is TRBJ1-6; D is uncertain. Trimming removed 0 bases from V and 6 bases from J, with 10 bases in between. The germline gives CDR1 SGDLS, CDR2 YYNGEE. The CDR3 has 15 amino acids.

The CDR3 spells CSVRGVRYDTQYF. DNA for the CDR3: TGCAGCGTTCGGGGGGTTAGGTATGATACGCAGTATTTT. This chain connects TRBV29-1 to TRBJ2-3, with 7 bases fitting TRBD2. Germline V lookup: CDR1 SQVTM, CDR2 ANQGSEA. The V and J ends lost 5 bases and 6 bases, in that order; junction bases with no gene match: 8. The CDR3 has 13 residues.

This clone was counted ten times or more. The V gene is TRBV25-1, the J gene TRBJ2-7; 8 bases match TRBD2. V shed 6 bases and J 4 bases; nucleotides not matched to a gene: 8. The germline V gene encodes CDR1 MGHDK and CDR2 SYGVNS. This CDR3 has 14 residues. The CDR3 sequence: CASRAGTSYYEQYF. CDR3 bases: TGTGCCAGCAGGGCCGGGACTAGTTATTACGAGCAGTACTTC.

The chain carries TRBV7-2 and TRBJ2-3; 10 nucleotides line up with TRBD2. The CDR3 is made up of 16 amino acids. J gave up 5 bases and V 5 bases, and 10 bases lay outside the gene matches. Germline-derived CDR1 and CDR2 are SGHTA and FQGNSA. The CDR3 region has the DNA TGTGCCAGCAGCCCCCGTGTAGCGGGGGGCCTAGATACGCAGTATTTT. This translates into CASSPRVAGGLDTQYF.